This T cell receptor (beta chain) was sequenced in a study of blood T cell repertoires in COVID-19. Germline CDR1 and CDR2: MNHEY and SVGAGI. This CDR3 has 16 amino acids. Between the trimmed V and J ends, which lost 0 bases and 7 bases, there was a span of 18 bases. Only in-frame clones appear in the TCRdb table, and some are missing; sequencing was by immunoSEQ multiplex PCR. The sample lists 200,000 to 250,000 clones, around 90% occurring once. Seattle patient enrollment occurred during active infection, with longitudinal follow-up thereafter. The sequence was obtained from a man aged 55-75 years with COVID-19, enrolled during active disease. Sequencing was carried out using peripheral blood. The rearrangement joins TRBV6-5 to TRBJ1-2, with D possibly being TRBD1 (6 bases). This CDR3 is CASSYSPGAAPSGYTF. CDR3 DNA: TGTGCCAGCAGTTACTCCCCAGGGGCCGCCCCGAGTGGCTACACCTTC.